This T cell receptor (beta chain) was recovered during a study of Graves' ophthalmopathy and Graves' hyperthyroidism. This clonotype occurred many times. What it binds is not known. Diagnosis was based on clinical symptoms, serum thyroxine, TRAb, thyroid ultrasound and orbital computed tomography. Scientists amplified the TCR beta CDR3 regions from RNA transcripts. First-round RT-PCR employed HTBI primers, with a second-round multiplex PCR after it. MiXCR, run by TCRdb on the multiplex PCR reads, gives a single entry per CDR3 protein. The sample contains roughly 420,000 distinct CDR3 sequences, around a fifth of which appear only once. Study-level results: Blood also held most thyroid clonotypes expanded above 0.001 frequency. It was with 65% to 71% sensitivity and about 73% specificity that the model predicted ophthalmopathy progression.

The CDR3 sequence is 17 residues long. V lost 1 base to trimming and J lost 0 bases, with 16 bases between them. CDR1 is SGHRS, CDR2 YFSETQ, per germline. The sequenced material came from peripheral blood. This TCR came from a woman between 18 and 29 years old with stable Graves' hyperthyroidism. The V gene is TRBV5-1, the J gene TRBJ2-5; no definite D call. This CDR3 reads CASSLPSAALYQETQYF. CDR3 nucleotide sequence: TGCGCCAGCAGCTTGCCCTCGGCAGCCCTGTACCAAGAGACCCAGTACTTC.